Each of the 28 T cell receptor beta chains below was sequenced from the same sample in a study of identical twins. TCRdb passed the 5' RACE reads through MiXCR, listing each CDR3 protein once. The data contain 700,000 or so distinct CDR3 sequences, 21% of them seen just once; the ten biggest clones take up more than 4%. The sample was also reused in another study, on T cells expressing NK-cell markers.

The sample consisted of PBMCs. The receptors here all came from a woman aged 18-35 years in good health.

This clonotype was detected a few times. This rearrangement joins TRBV15 to TRBJ2-1; 9 bases match TRBD2. Looked up from germline, CDR1 is LNHNV and CDR2 is YYDKDF (reference sequence). V lost 9 bases to trimming and J lost 4 bases; unmatched junction nucleotides: 13. This CDR3 is 16 amino acids long. The CDR3 coding sequence is TGTGCCACTGTTGGAGGCGGGGGGGCCTATTACAATGAGCAGTTCTTC. Translation gives CATVGGGGAYYNEQFF.

The rearrangement joins TRBV12-3 or TRBV12-4 to TRBJ2-3, with D possibly being TRBD1 or TRBD2 (5 bases each). The J call may not be correct, given that the DNA end is closer to TRBJ2-5. The CDR3 spans 13 residues. This CDR3 reads CASSLRGPDTQYF. The CDR3 nucleotides are TGTGCCAGCAGTTTAAGGGGACCTGATACCCAGTACTTC.

The chain uses TRBV5-6 and TRBJ1-2; 9 bases align to TRBD1. Germline V gene sequence: CDR1 SGHDT, CDR2 YYEEEE. The CDR3 is 15 amino acids. V was pared by 2 bases and J by 4 bases, with 6 bases of the junction left unmatched. The CDR3 nucleotides are TGTGCCAGCAGCTTCGGACAGGGGAGTTCCTATGGCTACACCTTC. Translating it yields CASSFGQGSSYGYTF.

This clonotype occurred a few times. CDR3 DNA: TGTGCCAGCAGCTTGTCTCAGGTAGCGAACTACGAGCAGTACTTC. Translated: CASSLSQVANYEQYF. The chain couples TRBV5-5 to TRBJ2-7; perhaps TRBD2 as D (5 bases). V was cut by 1 base and J by 3 bases, with 14 bases left in between. Germline assignment: CDR1 SGHKS and CDR2 YYEKEE (reference sequence). The CDR3 has 15 residues.

The rearrangement uses TRBV20-1 and TRBJ1-6; unclear D gene. Germline V gives CDR1 DFQATT, CDR2 SNEGSKA (reference sequence). V was cut by 1 base and J by 14 bases, with 6 bases left in between. The CDR3 extends over 10 amino acids. In nucleotides, the CDR3 is TGCAGTGCTAGAGTGGATACCCTCCACTTT. This sequence encodes CSARVDTLHF.

V and J are TRBV7-9 and TRBJ1-3; D is unclear. CDR3 size: 12 residues. CDR1 and CDR2 (germline): SEHNR, FQNEAQ (reference sequence). V was trimmed by 0 bases and J by 6 bases, leaving 3 bases between them. Written as DNA, the CDR3 is TGTGCCAGCAGCTTAGCATCAAACACCATATATTTT. As protein: CASSLASNTIYF. Together with reference TRBV7-9 and TRBJ1-3, the CDR3 gives the full variable domain: DTGVSQNPRHKITKRGQNVTFRCDPISEHNRLYWYRQTLGQGPEFLTYFQNEAQLEKSRLLSDRFSAERPKGSFSTLEIQRTEQGDSAMYLCASSLASNTIYFGEGSWLTVV.

The J gene is TRBJ2-2, the V gene TRBV5-1; D assignment may be TRBD1 or TRBD2 (5 bases each). This CDR3 spans 15 amino acids. Trimming took 0 bases from V and 3 from J, leaving 9 bases between them. The V gene's germline CDR1 is SGHRS and CDR2 YFSETQ. CDR3 sequence: CASSLAPGHTGELFF. For the CDR3, the DNA is TGCGCCAGCAGCTTGGCCCCGGGGCACACCGGGGAGCTGTTTTTT.

The chain is built from TRBV20-1 and TRBJ1-1; TRBD1 matches at 9 bases. Germline V lookup: CDR1 DFQATT, CDR2 SNEGSKA (reference sequence). J gave up 4 bases and V 5 bases, and 14 bases lay outside the gene matches. This CDR3 spans 16 amino acids. The CDR3 loop is CSASQLGTGLGTEAFF. The CDR3 bases are TGCAGTGCTTCCCAGTTGGGGACAGGGCTGGGCACTGAAGCTTTCTTT.

This clonotype appeared a few times. The chain recombines TRBV6-1 with TRBJ2-3; TRBD2 aligns across 15 bases. With V trimmed by 2 bases and J by 4 bases, 13 bases remained unmatched. CDR1 MNHNS and CDR2 SASEGT come from the germline V gene. The CDR3 is 20 amino acids. DNA of the CDR3: TGTGCCAGCAGTGAACGGGGACTAGCGGGAGGTAGCGTCCGCGCAGATACGCAGTATTTT. This translates into CASSERGLAGGSVRADTQYF.

The chain employs TRBV12-3 or TRBV12-4 and TRBJ2-1; D tentatively fits TRBD1 or TRBD2 (6 bases each). The CDR3 is 15 residues long. V lost 5 bases to trimming and J lost 5 bases, with 16 bases between them. CDR3: CASSRILGGHNEQFF. CDR3 nucleotide sequence: TGTGCCAGCAGTCGGATTTTAGGGGGGCACAATGAGCAGTTCTTC.

CDR3 DNA sequence: TGCAGTGCTTCTTACACGCAGGGGGCCACTGAAGCTTTCTTT. Translation: CSASYTQGATEAFF. V gene TRBV20-1 combines with J gene TRBJ1-1; 8 bases fit TRBD1. The CDR3 has 14 residues. J gave up 4 bases and V 5 bases, and 9 bases lay outside the gene matches. Germline assignment: CDR1 DFQATT and CDR2 SNEGSKA (reference sequence).

The chain uses TRBV4-3 and TRBJ2-1; 8 bases agree with TRBD2. V gave up 0 bases and J gave up 5 bases; unmatched junction bases: 9. The CDR3 runs to 17 residues. Germline V gene lookup returns CDR1 LGHNA and CDR2 YSLEER. Here the CDR3 reads CASSQDLPEAGDNEQFF. In DNA form, the CDR3 reads TGCGCCAGCAGCCAAGATCTCCCGGAAGCGGGAGACAATGAGCAGTTCTTC.

The chain couples TRBV20-1 to TRBJ1-1; D unclear. CDR1 and CDR2 from the germline V gene are DFQATT and SNEGSKA (reference sequence). V shed 0 bases and J shed 10 bases, with 12 bases lying between them. The CDR3 runs to 12 residues. The DNA for the CDR3 is TGCAGTGCTAGAGATCGGGTGTGGGGAGCTTTCTTT. It codes for CSARDRVWGAFF.

The chain carries TRBV13 and TRBJ2-1; 10 nucleotides match TRBD2. The germline gives CDR1 PRHDT, CDR2 FYEKMQ (reference sequence). The CDR3 is 16 residues long. J lost 7 bases, V lost 6 bases, and 12 bases had no gene match. CDR3 DNA: TGTGCCAGCAGTATCCTGGGAGCGGGAGGGCCGAATGAGCAGTTCTTC. Encoded protein: CASSILGAGGPNEQFF.

This clonotype was counted ten times or more. The V call is TRBV6-5, the J call TRBJ2-2; D unresolved. The V gene lost 2 bases and the J gene lost 5 bases, with 3 bases spanning the gap. The CDR3 loop spans 12 amino acids. Germline lookup yields CDR1 MNHEY and CDR2 SVGAGI. DNA for the CDR3: TGTGCCAGCAGTTACATTACCGGGGAGCTGTTTTTT. Protein sequence: CASSYITGELFF.

At least ten counts were recorded for this clonotype. The chain carries TRBV29-1 and TRBJ2-1, with D unresolved. The CDR3 is made up of 11 amino acids. Looked up from germline, CDR1 is SQVTM and CDR2 is ANQGSEA. Trimming stripped 4 bases from V and 10 bases from J, with 11 bases between. The CDR3 is CSVAPQREQFF. The CDR3 region has the DNA TGCAGCGTTGCCCCCCAGAGGGAGCAGTTCTTC.

The chain recombines TRBV20-1 with TRBJ2-1; 12 bases are a match to TRBD2. CDR3 length: 14 amino acids. The germline gives CDR1 DFQATT, CDR2 SNEGSKA (reference sequence). V lost 5 bases, J lost 8 bases, and 7 bases stayed unmatched. This CDR3 reads CSAATSGRTDEQFF. Here the CDR3 DNA reads TGCAGTGCTGCGACTAGCGGGAGAACCGATGAGCAGTTCTTC.

The chain recombines TRBV20-1 with TRBJ2-2, with D maybe TRBD2 (6 bases). Germline lookup yields CDR1 DFQATT and CDR2 SNEGSKA (reference sequence). The CDR3 totals 15 residues. The germline V and J ends were trimmed by 5 bases and 6 bases, with 19 bases remaining between them. The CDR3 is CSAPQEGTGAGELFF. CDR3 bases: TGCAGTGCTCCCCAAGAGGGGACGGGGGCCGGGGAGCTGTTTTTT.

In this sample, this clonotype turned up a few times. The chain employs TRBV3-1 and TRBJ2-1; D remains unclear. This CDR3 is built from 12 residues. V shed 3 bases and J shed 2 bases, with 2 bases lying between them. Germline V gene lookup returns CDR1 LGHDT and CDR2 YNNKEL (reference sequence). CDR3 protein: CASSHTYNEQFF. The CDR3 nucleotides read TGTGCCAGCAGCCACACCTACAATGAGCAGTTCTTC.

This clonotype has more than one count but fewer than ten. J is TRBJ2-7 and V is TRBV12-3 or TRBV12-4, with 7 bases that match TRBD1. V lost 2 bases to trimming and J lost 1 base; unmatched junction nucleotides: 5. The CDR3 runs to 15 residues. Here the CDR3 reads CASSLRQGVSYEQYF. The CDR3 DNA follows: TGTGCCAGCAGTTTAAGGCAGGGGGTGTCCTACGAGCAGTACTTC.

The chain links TRBV3-1 to TRBJ2-1; D unclear. This CDR3 has 12 residues. Trimming pared 1 base from V and 7 bases from J, leaving 5 bases between. In germline, CDR1 is LGHDT, CDR2 YNNKEL (reference sequence). CDR3 DNA: TGTGCCAGCAGCCAAGTCCCTAATGAGCAGTTCTTC. Its translation is CASSQVPNEQFF.

At least ten counts were recorded for this clonotype. V is TRBV20-1 and J is TRBJ2-3; D gene ambiguous. Germline V gene lookup returns CDR1 DFQATT and CDR2 SNEGSKA (reference sequence). With 4 bases removed from V and 4 bases from J, the gap between germline ends came to 9 bases. The CDR3 loop spans 12 amino acids. The CDR3 region is CSANGGADTQYF. CDR3 sequence (DNA): TGCAGTGCTAATGGTGGCGCAGATACGCAGTATTTT.

This clonotype appeared a few times. The chain uses TRBV7-9 and TRBJ2-1; either TRBD1 or TRBD2 may fit D (6 bases each). CDR1 is SEHNR and CDR2 is FQNEAQ in the germline V gene (reference sequence). The CDR3 is 15 residues long. The germline V and J ends were trimmed by 2 bases and 9 bases, with 17 bases remaining between them. The CDR3 region is CASSLWDSGAVEQFF. CDR3 nucleotide sequence: TGTGCCAGCAGCTTATGGGATTCGGGGGCTGTTGAGCAGTTCTTC.

The V and J genes are TRBV10-3 and TRBJ2-5; 8 nucleotides agree with TRBD1. J was trimmed by 2 bases and V by 8 bases; bases with no gene match: 10. There are 15 residues in the CDR3. Germline CDR1 and CDR2: ENHRY and SYGVKD. Here the CDR3 reads CAIGATGQAQETQYF. The CDR3 DNA reads as TGTGCCATCGGAGCCACGGGACAGGCTCAAGAGACCCAGTACTTC.

There are a few counts of this clonotype. The rearrangement joins TRBV5-1 to TRBJ2-7; 7 bases map to TRBD1. Germline CDR1 SGHRS, CDR2 YFSETQ. Trimming at V came to 4 bases and at J to 5 bases, leaving 6 bases not matched to a gene. CDR3 length equals 13 residues. CDR3 in amino acids: CASSVDRDNEQYF. CDR3 coding DNA: TGCGCCAGCAGCGTAGACAGGGACAACGAGCAGTACTTC.

This clonotype was observed a handful of times. J is TRBJ2-5 and V is TRBV12-3 or TRBV12-4; D could derive from TRBD1 or TRBD2 (5 bases each). Deletions cut 7 bases from V and 5 bases from J, with 17 bases between. CDR3 length equals 14 residues. DNA for the CDR3: TGTGCCAGCACCCTGAGAGGGGTGGAGGAGACCCAGTACTTC. It is translated as CASTLRGVEETQYF.

This clonotype was seen more than once but under ten times. V is TRBV3-1 and J is TRBJ2-1, with D tentatively TRBD1 (5 bases). The CDR3 has 15 amino acids. V gave up 5 bases and J gave up 0 bases, with 11 bases separating them. CDR1 and CDR2 from the germline V gene are LGHDT and YNNKEL (reference sequence). The chain's CDR3 is CASSVRQYSYNEQFF. In nucleotides, the CDR3 is TGTGCCAGCAGCGTCCGACAGTACTCCTACAATGAGCAGTTCTTC.

The chain links TRBV5-6 to TRBJ2-1; D is perhaps TRBD1 or TRBD2 (5 bases each). Trimming left V 4 bases short and J 5 bases short, with 16 bases between. The germline V gene encodes CDR1 SGHDT and CDR2 YYEEEE. The CDR3 totals 15 residues. CDR3 protein: CASSHRLRQHNEQFF. CDR3 sequence (DNA): TGTGCCAGCAGCCACAGACTAAGACAGCACAATGAGCAGTTCTTC.